The 6 T cell receptor beta chains below all came from one sample that was sequenced in a study of shared clonotypes between healthy human individuals. Clones were sequenced by immunoSEQ multiplex PCR, and TCRdb holds only the in-frame ones, with some missing. The top ten hold approximately 0.4% of the sample, which has 2.3 million or so clones, approximately 95% seen once. Input material: naive CD4+ T cells from PBMCs. Subset here: CD45RA+ positively selected. These receptors came from a man between 18 and 35 years old in good health. Some clones in this sample may be carry-over from other donors' samples.

The rearrangement joins TRBV2 to TRBJ2-5; D unresolved. Trimming removed 4 bases at V and 0 bases at J, with 12 bases between. The CDR3 runs to 15 residues. Germline-derived CDR1 and CDR2 are SNHLY and FYNNEI. CDR3 sequence (DNA): TGTGCCAGCAGTGGACCGGCTGCAGACCAAGAGACCCAGTACTTC. Its protein is CASSGPAADQETQYF.

The gene calls are TRBV5-1 and TRBJ2-3, with TRBD2 identical over 7 bases. Germline V gives CDR1 SGHRS, CDR2 YFSETQ. This CDR3 region has 17 residues. V lost 2 bases and J lost 4; bases outside the gene matches: 13. The CDR3 reads CASSLGRTSVRADTQYF. CDR3 coding DNA: TGCGCCAGCAGCTTAGGTAGAACTAGCGTAAGGGCAGATACGCAGTATTTT.

The chain joins TRBV6-1 to TRBJ2-7; maybe TRBD2 (5 bases). There are 12 residues in the CDR3. V lost 11 bases and J 9 bases, leaving 20 bases between the germline ends. The germline V gene encodes CDR1 MNHNS and CDR2 SASEGT. CDR3 coding DNA: TGTGCCCACTCGCGGGCGGCGGGTGGGCAGTACTTC. Protein product: CAHSRAAGGQYF.

The rearrangement uses TRBV28 and TRBJ2-7; D is possibly TRBD1 or TRBD2 (5 bases each). Germline lookup yields CDR1 MDHEN and CDR2 SYDVKM. The CDR3 totals 15 residues. The V gene lost 6 bases and the J gene lost 4 bases, with 19 bases spanning the gap. This chain's CDR3 is CASSIRGPGYYEQYF. The DNA of the CDR3 is TGTGCCAGCAGCATCCGGGGACCTGGCTATTACGAGCAGTACTTC. Variable domain in full (rest from reference TRBV28 and TRBJ2-7): DVKVTQSSRYLVKRTGEKVFLECVQDMDHENMFWYRQDPGLGLRLIYFSYDVKMKEKGDIPEGYSVSREKKERFSLILESASTNQTSMYLCASSIRGPGYYEQYFGPGTRLTVT.

This chain links TRBV6-1 with TRBJ2-1; 9 bases are shared with TRBD1. CDR1 and CDR2 from the germline V gene are MNHNS and SASEGT. V was clipped by 5 bases and J by 9 bases; unmatched bases: 5. The CDR3 loop spans 13 amino acids. The CDR3 spells CASSWTGVGEQFF. The CDR3 DNA reads TGTGCCAGCAGTTGGACAGGGGTCGGTGAGCAGTTCTTC.

CDR3 in amino acids: CASSSPMQRENTGELFF. Here the CDR3 DNA reads TGTGCCAGCAGTTCCCCCATGCAGCGGGAGAACACCGGGGAGCTGTTTTTT. V is TRBV27 and J is TRBJ2-2, with 7 bases that match TRBD2. The CDR3 is made up of 17 amino acids. J lost 1 base, V lost 4 bases, and 9 bases had no gene match. From germline, CDR1 is MNHEY and CDR2 SMNVEV (reference sequence).